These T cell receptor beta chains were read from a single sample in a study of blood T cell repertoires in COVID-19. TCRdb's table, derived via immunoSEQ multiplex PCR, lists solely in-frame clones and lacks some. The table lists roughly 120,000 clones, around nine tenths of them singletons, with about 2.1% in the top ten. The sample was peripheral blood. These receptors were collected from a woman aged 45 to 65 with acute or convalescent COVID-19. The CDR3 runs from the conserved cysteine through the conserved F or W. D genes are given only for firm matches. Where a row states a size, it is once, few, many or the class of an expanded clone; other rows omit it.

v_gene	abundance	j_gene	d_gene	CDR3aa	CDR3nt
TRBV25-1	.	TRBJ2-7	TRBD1	CASSEEGALYEQYF	TGTGCCAGCAGTGAAGAGGGGGCTCTGTACGAGCAGTACTTC
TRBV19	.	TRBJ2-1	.	CASTPIGWDEQFF	TGTGCCAGTACCCCGATCGGGTGGGATGAGCAGTTCTTC
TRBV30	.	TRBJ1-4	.	CAWSVSSTNEKLFF	TGTGCCTGGAGTGTGTCTTCAACTAATGAAAAACTGTTTTTT
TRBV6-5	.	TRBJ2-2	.	CASSYGRTGELFF	TGTGCCAGCAGTTACGGGAGGACCGGGGAGCTGTTTTTT
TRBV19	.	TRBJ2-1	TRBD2	CASSSRTSGTYNEQFF	TGTGCCAGTAGTTCCAGGACTAGCGGGACCTACAATGAGCAGTTCTTC
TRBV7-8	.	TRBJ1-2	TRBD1	CASSIGTQGEDGYTF	TGTGCCAGCAGCATAGGAACCCAGGGGGAGGATGGCTACACCTTC
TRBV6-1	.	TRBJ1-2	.	CASSEAMAGANYGYTF	TGTGCCAGCAGTGAAGCAATGGCAGGGGCGAACTATGGCTACACCTTC
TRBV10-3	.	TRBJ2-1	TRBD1	CAISNNRQGLNEQFF	TGTGCCATCAGCAACAATAGACAGGGGCTAAATGAGCAGTTCTTC
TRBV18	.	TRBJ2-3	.	CASSPIAADTQYF	TGTGCCAGCTCGCCTATAGCTGCAGATACGCAGTATTTT
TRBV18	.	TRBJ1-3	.	CASSPLDSGNTIYF	TGTGCCAGCTCCCCTTTAGACTCTGGAAACACCATATATTTT
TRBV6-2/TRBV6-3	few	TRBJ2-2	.	CASSSDESGELFF	TGTGCCAGCAGTTCCGATGAGAGCGGGGAGCTGTTTTTT
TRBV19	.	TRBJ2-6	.	CASSPQTGANVLTF	TGTGCCAGTAGTCCCCAGACAGGGGCCAACGTCCTGACTTTC
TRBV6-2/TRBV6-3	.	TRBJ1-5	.	CASSGYRDQPQHF	TGTGCCAGCAGTGGGTACAGGGATCAGCCCCAGCATTTT
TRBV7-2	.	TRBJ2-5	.	CASTLGFQETQYF	TGTGCCAGCACCCTGGGCTTTCAAGAGACCCAGTACTTC
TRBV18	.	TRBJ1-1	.	CASSPSYGNTEAFF	TGTGCCAGCTCACCTTCTTACGGGAACACTGAAGCTTTCTTT
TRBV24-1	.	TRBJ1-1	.	CATSLGQGFEAFF	TGTGCCACCAGCCTGGGGCAGGGCTTTGAAGCTTTCTTT
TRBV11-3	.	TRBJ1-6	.	CASSLDQDSPLHF	TGTGCCAGCAGCTTAGATCAGGATTCACCCCTCCACTTT
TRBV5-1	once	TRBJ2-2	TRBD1	CASRSGQGLPRTGELFF	TGCGCCAGCAGGTCCGGACAGGGACTCCCTCGCACCGGGGAGCTGTTTTTT
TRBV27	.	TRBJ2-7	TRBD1	CASTAGTGHGEQYF	TGTGCCAGCACCGCCGGGACAGGGCACGGGGAGCAGTACTTC
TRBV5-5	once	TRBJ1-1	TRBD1	CASSLAFRDRGGTEAFF	TGTGCCAGCAGCTTGGCCTTTAGGGACAGGGGAGGCACTGAAGCTTTCTTT
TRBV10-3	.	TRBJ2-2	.	CAISAGAATGELFF	TGTGCCATCAGTGCAGGGGCGGCCACCGGGGAGCTGTTTTTT
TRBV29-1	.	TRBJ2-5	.	CSVLIVPQETQYF	TGCAGCGTTCTCATAGTACCCCAAGAGACCCAGTACTTC
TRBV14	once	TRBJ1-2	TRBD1	CASSPHQGVGYTF	TGTGCCAGCAGCCCACATCAGGGGGTCGGCTACACCTTC
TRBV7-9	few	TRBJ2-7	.	CASSSSSVEQYF	TGTGCCAGCAGCTCGTCTAGCGTCGAGCAGTACTTC
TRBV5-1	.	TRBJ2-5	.	CASSLGQPQETQYF	TGCGCCAGCAGCTTAGGACAGCCTCAAGAGACCCAGTACTTC
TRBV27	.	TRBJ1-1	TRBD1	CASSLGTGPTEAFF	TGTGCCAGCAGTTTAGGGACAGGCCCCACTGAAGCTTTCTTT
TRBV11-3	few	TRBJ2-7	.	CASSAGSGYEQYF	TGTGCCAGCTCGGCAGGTTCGGGGTACGAGCAGTACTTC
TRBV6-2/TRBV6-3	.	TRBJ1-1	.	CASSSPAAWGGMNTEAFF	TGTGCCAGCAGTTCTCCGGCCGCCTGGGGCGGGATGAACACTGAAGCTTTCTTT
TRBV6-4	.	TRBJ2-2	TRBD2	CASSRLAGGVTGELFF	TGTGCCAGCAGCAGACTAGCGGGAGGAGTCACCGGGGAGCTGTTTTTT
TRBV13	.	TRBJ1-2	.	CASSLAGIPNYGYTF	TGTGCCAGCAGCTTAGCAGGGATCCCTAACTATGGCTACACCTTC
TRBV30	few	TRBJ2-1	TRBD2	CAWSGAGGSYNEQFF	TGTGCCTGGAGTGGGGCGGGGGGCTCCTACAATGAGCAGTTCTTC
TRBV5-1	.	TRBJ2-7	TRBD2	CASSLGLAVWNSYEQYF	TGCGCCAGCAGCTTGGGTCTAGCGGTGTGGAATTCCTACGAGCAGTACTTC
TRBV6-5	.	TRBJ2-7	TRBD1	CASSPGQGKQYF	TGTGCCAGCAGTCCCGGACAGGGCAAGCAGTACTTC
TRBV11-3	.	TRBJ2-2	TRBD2	CASSFVAGGTGELFF	TGTGCCAGCAGCTTCGTGGCGGGGGGCACCGGGGAGCTGTTTTTT
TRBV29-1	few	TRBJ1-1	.	CSVGTGLNTEAFF	TGCAGCGTTGGCACAGGCTTGAACACTGAAGCTTTCTTT